These 20 T cell receptor beta chains came from one sample sequenced in a study of T cells in Graves' hyperthyroidism and ophthalmopathy. The source material, RNA transcripts, was used to amplify TCR beta CDR3 regions. First-round RT-PCR targeting the TCR CDR3 was performed with the HTBI primer set. TCRdb re-derived calls from the multiplex PCR reads in MiXCR, one entry per CDR3 protein. The sample contains about 420,000 distinct CDR3 sequences, about 13% of which appear only once. The sequencing input was blood. These receptors all stem from a woman aged 18-30 years with Graves' hyperthyroidism.

This clonotype has at least ten counts. V usage is TRBV20-1 and J usage is TRBJ2-7, with D possibly called TRBD1 or TRBD2 (5 bases each). Per the germline V gene, CDR1 is DFQATT and CDR2 is SNEGSKA (reference sequence). The V end lost 5 bases, the J end lost 3 bases, and 8 bases lay between the germline ends. The CDR3 is made up of 11 amino acids. The CDR3 protein is CSARDGYEQYF. The CDR3 nucleotides are TGCAGTGCTCGGGACGGCTACGAGCAGTACTTC.

This sequence joins TRBV28 and TRBJ1-5; unclear D gene. Trimming cost V 0 bases and J 2 bases, with 11 bases left between them. Germline V gene lookup returns CDR1 MDHEN and CDR2 SYDVKM. CDR3 length: 16 residues. The CDR3 region is CASSLWEGAGNQPQHF. The DNA of the CDR3 is TGTGCCAGCAGTTTATGGGAGGGTGCGGGCAATCAGCCCCAGCATTTT.

At least ten counts were recorded for this clonotype. V is TRBV20-1 and J is TRBJ1-2; D is unclear. V lost 7 bases, J lost 7 bases, and 10 bases lay in between. Germline CDR1 reads DFQATT; CDR2 reads SNEGSKA (reference sequence). CDR3 length equals 10 residues. The DNA of the CDR3 is TGCAGTGTTCCACGGGGTGGCTACACCTTC. This codes for CSVPRGGYTF.

The sample holds a few counts of this clonotype. This chain uses TRBV5-6 with TRBJ2-1; 11 nucleotides match TRBD2. CDR1 and CDR2 from the germline V gene are SGHDT and YYEEEE. The CDR3 is made up of 16 amino acids. J gave up 3 bases and V 0 bases, and 2 bases lay outside the gene matches. In DNA form, the CDR3 reads TGTGCCAGCAGCTTGGGACTAGCGGGAATCTACAATGAGCAGTTCTTC. Protein sequence: CASSLGLAGIYNEQFF.

In this sample, this clonotype turned up many times. This chain joins TRBV12-3 or TRBV12-4 and TRBJ1-2; 10 bases line up with TRBD1. The junction had 6 bases not matched to a gene; V was cut back by 6 bases and J by 8 bases. CDR3 length equals 13 residues. CDR3 nucleotides: TGTGCCAGCAGGCCCCGGACAGGGGGAGGCTACACCTTC. Its protein is CASRPRTGGGYTF.

This clonotype has more than one count but fewer than ten. V is TRBV9 and J is TRBJ2-2, with a weak D call TRBD2 (5 bases). V lost 0 bases to trimming and J lost 6 bases, with 9 bases between them. The CDR3 totals 14 residues. Germline values: CDR1 SGDLS, CDR2 YYNGEE. CDR3 coding DNA: TGTGCCAGCAGCGTAGTTAACGGGGCCGGGGAGCTGTTTTTT. It is translated as CASSVVNGAGELFF.

This clonotype was observed many times. This sequence joins TRBV2 and TRBJ1-3, with a tentative D call TRBD1 (5 bases). The CDR3 spans 14 residues. CDR1 SNHLY and CDR2 FYNNEI come from the germline V gene. Trimming took 4 bases from V and 3 from J, leaving 10 bases between them. The CDR3 is CASSVGTLGNTIYF. The CDR3 bases are TGTGCCAGCAGTGTGGGGACGCTTGGAAACACCATATATTTT.

This clonotype was seen a handful of times. This chain links TRBV20-1 with TRBJ2-2, with a possible D match to TRBD1 (5 bases). This CDR3 is 15 amino acids long. Per germline, CDR1 DFQATT and CDR2 SNEGSKA (reference sequence). V lost 3 bases to trimming and J lost 4 bases, with 15 bases between them. In nucleotides, the CDR3 is TGCAGTGCTAGTATACGACAGAAAAGCACCGGGGAGCTGTTTTTT. Translated, it gives CSASIRQKSTGELFF.

The chain couples TRBV6-9 to TRBJ1-5; tentative D call: TRBD1 (5 bases). Germline-derived CDR1 and CDR2 are MNHGY and SVAAGI. Trimming shortened V by 4 bases and J by 3 bases, and 10 bases separated the two germline ends. The CDR3 has 14 amino acids. CDR3 sequence: CASSLPDINQPQHF. In DNA form, the CDR3 reads TGTGCCAGCAGTTTACCGGACATCAATCAGCCCCAGCATTTT.

This clonotype was seen repeatedly, ten times or more. The CDR3 DNA follows: TGTGCCAGCAGCCAAGAGGAGGGGATAAACACTGAAGCTTTCTTT. As protein: CASSQEEGINTEAFF. This chain connects TRBV3-1 to TRBJ1-1; D possibly corresponds to TRBD1 (5 bases). V was clipped by 0 bases and J by 2 bases, with 10 bases between them. CDR3 length: 15 amino acids. Germline CDR1 reads LGHDT; CDR2 reads YNNKEL (reference sequence).

At least ten counts were recorded for this clonotype. The rearrangement links TRBV19 to TRBJ1-1; D may be TRBD1 (5 bases). The V gene lost 5 bases and the J gene lost 1 base, with 14 bases spanning the gap. Germline CDR1 and CDR2: LNHDA and SQIVND (reference sequence). This CDR3 has 15 amino acids. CDR3 sequence: CASSRRDRGNTEAFF. The DNA of the CDR3 is TGTGCCAGTAGTCGTCGAGACAGAGGGAACACTGAAGCTTTCTTT.

The chain combines TRBV5-1 with TRBJ2-1, with 10 bases that match TRBD2. V lost 4 bases, J lost 9 bases, and 13 bases stayed unmatched. Germline values: CDR1 SGHRS, CDR2 YFSETQ. This CDR3 has 16 residues. CDR3 sequence: CASSENRGTSVVEQFF. The CDR3 DNA sequence: TGCGCCAGCAGCGAAAACAGGGGGACTAGCGTCGTTGAGCAGTTCTTC.

This clonotype was observed a handful of times. The V gene is TRBV20-1, the J gene TRBJ2-7; no firm D call. The V and J ends lost 4 bases and 3 bases respectively, with 7 bases between them. The CDR3 covers 11 residues. Germline V gene data show CDR1 as DFQATT and CDR2 as SNEGSKA (reference sequence). DNA for the CDR3: TGCAGTGCTAATCGAGACTACGAGCAGTACTTC. Its protein is CSANRDYEQYF.

This clonotype showed up many times. V is TRBV28 and J is TRBJ2-7, with 7 bases fitting TRBD1. Germline CDR1 and CDR2: MDHEN and SYDVKM. CDR3 length: 12 residues. J gave up 5 bases and V 6 bases, and 4 bases lay outside the gene matches. CDR3 sequence (DNA): TGTGCCAGCAGACAGGGGAGAAACGAGCAGTACTTC. Its protein product is CASRQGRNEQYF.

The chain combines TRBV28 with TRBJ2-2, with TRBD2 identical over 14 bases. Germline V lookup: CDR1 MDHEN, CDR2 SYDVKM. Trimming removed 8 bases from V and 1 base from J; junction bases left unmatched: 15. The CDR3 has 20 amino acids. In nucleotides, the CDR3 is TGTGCCAGCTCACCGTACGAACCGGGACTAGCGGGAGTGAACACCGGGGAGCTGTTTTTT. It codes for CASSPYEPGLAGVNTGELFF.

Ten or more counts support this clonotype. The rearrangement uses TRBV27 and TRBJ1-1; D unclear. This CDR3 has 15 residues. Germline V gene sequence: CDR1 MNHEY, CDR2 SMNVEV (reference sequence). With 6 bases removed from V and 2 bases from J, the gap between germline ends came to 16 bases. CDR3 residues: CASSPHNGPNTEAFF. The CDR3 nucleotides read TGTGCCAGCAGCCCACACAATGGGCCAAACACTGAAGCTTTCTTT.

About this clonotype: A single base separates this from a much larger clone, so it may be a read error. The chain couples TRBV6-1 to TRBJ2-1; a weak D match, TRBD2 (5 bases). The CDR3 loop spans 13 amino acids. Per the germline V gene, CDR1 is MNHNS and CDR2 is SASEGT. CDR3 amino acids: CASGPSSYNGQFF. The CDR3 DNA is TGTGCCAGCGGTCCTAGCTCCTACAATGGGCAGTTCTTC.

This clonotype was found a few times. The chain has TRBV18 and TRBJ1-4; no firm D call. The germline gives CDR1 KGHSH, CDR2 LQKENI. This CDR3 has 13 residues. Trimming pared 6 bases from V and 7 bases from J, leaving 12 bases between. CDR3 amino acids: CASSIPGREKLFF. As DNA, the CDR3 is TGTGCCAGCTCGATTCCCGGACGTGAAAAACTGTTTTTT. Looking up the rest from reference TRBV18 and TRBJ1-4 gives the full variable domain: NAGVMQNPRHLVRRRGQEARLRCSPMKGHSHVYWYRQLPEEGLKFMVYLQKENIIDESGMPKERFSAEFPKEGPSILRIQQVVRGDSAAYFCASSIPGREKLFFGSGTQLSVL.

This clonotype was detected many times. The rearrangement joins TRBV28 to TRBJ2-5; 8 bases align to TRBD2. CDR3 length equals 13 residues. The germline V gene has CDR1 MDHEN and CDR2 SYDVKM. With V trimmed by 5 bases and J by 2 bases, 1 base remained unmatched. This CDR3 reads CASSTSGQETQYF. For the CDR3, the DNA is TGTGCCAGCAGTACTAGCGGACAAGAGACCCAGTACTTC.

This clonotype was found many times. This chain connects TRBV7-2 to TRBJ2-3; D call uncertain. Germline CDR1 reads SGHTA; CDR2 reads FQGNSA. The CDR3 spans 14 residues. Trimming removed 3 bases from V and 2 bases from J, with 9 bases in between. CDR3 sequence (DNA): TGTGCCAGCAGCTTCGGACGATTCACAGATACGCAGTATTTT. As protein: CASSFGRFTDTQYF. Looking up the rest from reference TRBV7-2 and TRBJ2-3 gives the full variable domain: GAGVSQSPSNKVTEKGKDVELRCDPISGHTALYWYRQSLGQGLEFLIYFQGNSAPDKSGLPSDRFSAERTGGSVSTLTIQRTQQEDSAVYLCASSFGRFTDTQYFGPGTRLTVL.